A single sample gave rise to the 24 T cell receptor beta chains below, sequenced in a study of Tregs in tolerant kidney transplant recipients. Measured with immunoSEQ multiplex PCR; TCRdb has only the in-frame clones, and not every one. The sample has under 85,000 clones; around 90% are singletons. Sequences were derived from CD4+ T cells from blood, sampled before the transplant. Receptors originate from a human donor who received a combined kidney and bone marrow transplant.

This chain connects TRBV6-5 to TRBJ2-7; D may be TRBD1 (5 bases). V lost 0 bases and J 7 bases, leaving 13 bases between the germline ends. Germline loops: CDR1 MNHEY, CDR2 SVGAGI. This CDR3 has 14 amino acids. The CDR3 DNA is TGTGCCAGCAGTTACTCGATGGGGCTGGGGGAGCAGTACTTC. Its translation is CASSYSMGLGEQYF.

The chain joins TRBV19 to TRBJ1-5; D not resolved. The V gene's germline CDR1 is LNHDA and CDR2 SQIVND (reference sequence). Trimming cost V 5 bases and J 3 bases, with 5 bases left between them. The CDR3 has 12 residues. CDR3 sequence (DNA): TGTGCCAGTAGTCCGTACAATCAGCCCCAGCATTTT. It specifies CASSPYNQPQHF.

This sequence joins TRBV19 and TRBJ2-2; 9 bases are a match to TRBD1. This CDR3 spans 16 amino acids. CDR1 and CDR2 (germline): LNHDA, SQIVND (reference sequence). The V and J ends lost 5 bases and 3 bases, in that order; junction bases with no gene match: 7. In DNA, the CDR3 is TGTGCCAGTAGTCCCTGGACAGGGGCTTACACCGGGGAGCTGTTTTTT. It specifies CASSPWTGAYTGELFF.

The V call is TRBV9, the J call TRBJ2-6; D perhaps matches TRBD1 (5 bases). With 4 bases removed from V and 2 bases from J, the gap between germline ends came to 19 bases. CDR3 size: 18 residues. Germline CDR1 and CDR2: SGDLS and YYNGEE. CDR3 amino acids: CASSLTKRWGTGANVLTF. The CDR3 nucleotides read TGTGCCAGCAGCCTAACCAAAAGATGGGGCACTGGGGCCAACGTCCTGACTTTC.

This clone was seen once. The rearrangement links TRBV7-2 to TRBJ1-4; D is unclear. Trimming stripped 1 base from V and 6 bases from J, with 9 bases between. Germline V gene data show CDR1 as SGHTA and CDR2 as FQGNSA. This CDR3 is 14 amino acids long. As DNA, the CDR3 is TGTGCCAGCAGCTTAGACGGGTCGGATGAAAAACTGTTTTTT. This encodes CASSLDGSDEKLFF. The variable domain in full, completed from reference TRBV7-2 and TRBJ1-4, reads GAGVSQSPSNKVTEKGKDVELRCDPISGHTALYWYRQSLGQGLEFLIYFQGNSAPDKSGLPSDRFSAERTGGSVSTLTIQRTQQEDSAVYLCASSLDGSDEKLFFGSGTQLSVL.

This chain connects TRBV5-1 to TRBJ2-5; maybe TRBD1 (6 bases). The CDR3 runs 15 residues. V dropped 0 bases and J dropped 1 base, with 10 bases sitting between them. Germline CDR1 reads SGHRS; CDR2 reads YFSETQ. This CDR3 is CASSLGTVPQETQYF. CDR3 sequence (DNA): TGCGCCAGCAGCTTGGGGACAGTCCCCCAAGAGACCCAGTACTTC.

The chain links TRBV28 to TRBJ2-2; 8 positions match TRBD1. Germline V lookup: CDR1 MDHEN, CDR2 SYDVKM. The J segment lost 4 bases and the V segment lost 6 bases, leaving 4 bases of the junction unmatched. The CDR3 runs to 14 residues. The CDR3, as DNA: TGTGCCAGCAGCAGGGGGCCAGGCACCGGGGAGCTGTTTTTT. Its protein product is CASSRGPGTGELFF. Based on the CDR3 plus reference TRBV28 and TRBJ2-2, the full variable domain is DVKVTQSSRYLVKRTGEKVFLECVQDMDHENMFWYRQDPGLGLRLIYFSYDVKMKEKGDIPEGYSVSREKKERFSLILESASTNQTSMYLCASSRGPGTGELFFGEGSRLTVL.

This clone was counted once. This rearrangement joins TRBV5-1 to TRBJ2-3; the match to TRBD2 covers 8 bases. This CDR3 has 15 residues. Germline trimming cut 4 bases from V and 6 bases from J; bases unmatched to any gene: 10. Germline CDR1 is SGHRS and CDR2 is YFSETQ. The CDR3 is CASSDAPTSADTQYF. The CDR3 DNA sequence: TGCGCCAGCAGCGATGCCCCGACTAGCGCGGATACGCAGTATTTT.

This chain joins TRBV7-9 and TRBJ2-7; 9 nucleotides line up with TRBD1. The junction had 2 bases not matched to a gene; V was cut back by 2 bases and J by 0 bases. Germline V CDR1 and CDR2: SEHNR, FQNEAQ (reference sequence). CDR3 length: 15 amino acids. The CDR3 bases are TGTGCCAGCAGCTTATACAGGGGGCACTCCTACGAGCAGTACTTC. It codes for CASSLYRGHSYEQYF.

In its sample, this clone was seen once. V gene TRBV6-6 combines with J gene TRBJ2-5; 8 bases map to TRBD2. J was trimmed by 5 bases and V by 0 bases; bases with no gene match: 8. The CDR3 length is 16 residues. Germline assignment: CDR1 MNHNY and CDR2 SVGAGI (reference sequence). The CDR3 region has the DNA TGTGCCAGCAGTTACTCGGGACGGGGGGGGCAGGAGACCCAGTACTTC. It specifies CASSYSGRGGQETQYF.

V and J are TRBV2 and TRBJ1-5; D unclear. The V end lost 2 bases, the J end lost 5 bases, and 7 bases lay between the germline ends. The CDR3 runs to 13 residues. Germline V gene lookup returns CDR1 SNHLY and CDR2 FYNNEI. The CDR3 bases are TGTGCCAGCAGTGAACAGGAAGATCAGCCCCAGCATTTT. The encoded protein is CASSEQEDQPQHF.

The J gene is TRBJ2-2, the V gene TRBV5-1; 7 bases agree with TRBD1. V was clipped by 4 bases and J by 5 bases; unmatched bases: 2. The CDR3 covers 13 residues. In germline, CDR1 is SGHRS, CDR2 YFSETQ. This CDR3 reads CASSVGQTGELFF. The CDR3 coding sequence is TGCGCCAGCAGCGTGGGACAGACCGGGGAGCTGTTTTTT.

The CDR3 region is CASSPTKGLVNEQFF. The CDR3 DNA reads as TGTGCCAGCAGCCCAACCAAGGGACTAGTCAATGAGCAGTTCTTC. This sequence joins TRBV9 and TRBJ2-1; TRBD2 matches 8 bases. J was trimmed by 6 bases and V by 4 bases; bases with no gene match: 9. Germline loops: CDR1 SGDLS, CDR2 YYNGEE. The CDR3 is 15 residues long.

This rearrangement joins TRBV19 to TRBJ1-2, with a possible D match to TRBD1 (6 bases). The CDR3 covers 13 residues. Germline CDR1 is LNHDA and CDR2 is SQIVND (reference sequence). Trimming removed 5 bases at V and 5 bases at J, with 12 bases between. In nucleotides, the CDR3 is TGTGCCAGTAGTTTGGACGGGACATATGGCTACACCTTC. As protein: CASSLDGTYGYTF.

This clone was seen once. This specimen includes other DNA sequences encoding the same CDR3. The rearrangement links TRBV5-1 to TRBJ2-3; 7 bases align to TRBD2. This CDR3 spans 16 amino acids. Trimming took 0 bases from V and 0 from J; bases not matched to a gene: 4. CDR1 and CDR2 (germline): SGHRS, YFSETQ. The CDR3 is CASSLGASGSTDTQYF. The DNA of the CDR3 is TGCGCCAGCAGCTTGGGGGCTAGCGGCAGCACAGATACGCAGTATTTT.

The CDR3 sequence is CASREGGIRNQPQHF. The CDR3 DNA is TGTGCCAGCAGGGAGGGGGGGATCCGCAATCAGCCCCAGCATTTT. The chain carries TRBV6-5 and TRBJ1-5; D is possibly TRBD1 (6 bases). Germline loops: CDR1 MNHEY, CDR2 SVGAGI. The V and J ends lost 6 bases and 2 bases respectively, with 14 bases between them. CDR3 length equals 15 residues.

This chain connects TRBV9 to TRBJ1-2; D remains unclear. This CDR3 is built from 15 residues. Germline assignment: CDR1 SGDLS and CDR2 YYNGEE. Trimming stripped 0 bases from V and 4 bases from J, with 13 bases between. DNA for the CDR3: TGTGCCAGCAGCGTAGACCCGGAGACGAGCTATGGCTACACCTTC. Protein sequence: CASSVDPETSYGYTF.

The chain employs TRBV10-3 and TRBJ2-1, with 9 bases fitting TRBD1. Looked up from germline, CDR1 is ENHRY and CDR2 is SYGVKD. V lost 8 bases and J lost 5; bases outside the gene matches: 1. The CDR3 sequence is 12 residues long. The CDR3 protein is CAIGTGNNEQFF. In DNA form, the CDR3 reads TGTGCCATCGGGACAGGGAACAATGAGCAGTTCTTC.

The chain couples TRBV18 to TRBJ2-6; TRBD1 agrees at 10 bases. V lost 6 bases, J lost 4 bases, and 9 bases stayed unmatched. This CDR3 contains 17 residues. Germline CDR1 is KGHSH and CDR2 is LQKENI. In DNA form, the CDR3 reads TGTGCCAGCTCTCCCGGGACAGGGGCGACCGGGGCCAACGTCCTGACTTTC. It yields the protein CASSPGTGATGANVLTF.

This clone was detected only once. The chain couples TRBV5-6 to TRBJ2-3; D might be TRBD2 (5 bases). Germline CDR1 is SGHDT and CDR2 is YYEEEE. This CDR3 has 15 amino acids. Trimming pared 4 bases from V and 2 bases from J, leaving 14 bases between. The CDR3: CASSAGRTLTDTQYF. The CDR3 nucleotides read TGTGCCAGCAGCGCTGGGAGAACCCTCACAGATACGCAGTATTTT.

The chain joins TRBV9 to TRBJ2-2; possibly TRBD1 for D (5 bases). CDR1 is SGDLS and CDR2 is YYNGEE in the germline V gene. This CDR3 comprises 16 residues. Trimming removed 0 bases at V and 1 base at J, with 10 bases between. CDR3 loop: CASSVGVGVNTGELFF. For the CDR3, the DNA is TGTGCCAGCAGCGTAGGCGTAGGGGTGAACACCGGGGAGCTGTTTTTT.

The V gene is TRBV29-1, the J gene TRBJ1-5; 9 bases match TRBD1. V shed 7 bases, J shed 3 bases, and the junction held 4 bases outside the gene matches. This CDR3 has 13 residues. Germline CDR1 and CDR2: SQVTM and ANQGSEA. The CDR3 here is CSGGQGLNQPQHF. The CDR3 nucleotides are TGCAGCGGAGGACAGGGGCTCAATCAGCCCCAGCATTTT.

The chain has TRBV11-2 and TRBJ2-2, with TRBD1 identical over 7 bases. CDR3 length: 14 amino acids. CDR1 and CDR2 from the germline V gene are SGHAT and FQNNGV. Trimming removed 5 bases from V and 3 bases from J; junction bases left unmatched: 3. The CDR3 DNA follows: TGTGCCAGCAGCACACAGGGGTACACCGGGGAGCTGTTTTTT. As protein: CASSTQGYTGELFF.

V is TRBV18 and J is TRBJ2-1; perhaps TRBD1 as D (5 bases). Germline CDR1 KGHSH, CDR2 LQKENI. This CDR3 has 15 residues. Between the trimmed V and J ends, which lost 5 bases and 1 base, there was a span of 12 bases. This chain's CDR3 is CASSISRGSYNEQFF. In DNA form, the CDR3 reads TGTGCCAGCTCAATTTCTAGGGGATCCTACAATGAGCAGTTCTTC.